The subject of this entry is one T cell receptor beta chain. Its antigen is not identified. The data are from a study of cytomegalovirus exposure and HLA in healthy donors. This PCR relied on a set of 60 Vbeta primers and 13 Jbeta primers. This table comes from immunoSEQ multiplex PCR, and its TCRdb copy is limited to in-frame clones, with some not included. The data contain 100,000 or so clones, around three quarters of them singletons. Overall study results and limits: Later analysis showed TCR association rates varying by HLA locus, highest for DRB1 and lowest for HLA-C. In a later analysis, 15,000 to 20,000 TCR beta sequences were associated with HLA alleles at 0.05 false discovery rate. Because they were indistinguishable, some V segments, including TRBV6-2 and TRBV6-3, were excluded.

V trimming: 6 bases; J trimming: 2 bases; junction bases outside the gene matches: 11. The CDR3 has 16 amino acids. CDR1 is MGHDK, CDR2 SYGVNS, per germline. Those who donated were healthy bone marrow donors. The clonotype comes from a woman aged 50 to 65 in good health and CMV-seropositive. Material for sequencing was PBMCs. The V gene is TRBV25-1, the J gene TRBJ2-3; 7 bases are a match to TRBD2. The CDR3 loop is CASSETTRGYTDTQYF. CDR3 DNA: TGTGCCAGCAGCGAAACCACGCGGGGGTACACAGATACGCAGTATTTT.